The 4 T cell receptor beta chains presented below share a single source sample, sequenced in a study of blood T cell repertoires in COVID-19. Method: immunoSEQ multiplex PCR; TCRdb's copy keeps in-frame clones and lacks some. Among over 250,000 clones listed, about 87% were seen once. The sequenced sample consisted of peripheral blood. Receptors were obtained from a woman between 50 and 59 years old with COVID-19, enrolled during active disease.

The CDR3 protein is CASSVATAGSGANVLTF. The DNA of the CDR3 is TGTGCCAGCAGCGTAGCTACAGCCGGTTCTGGGGCCAACGTCCTGACTTTC. The chain has TRBV9 and TRBJ2-6; D gene uncertain. Germline loops: CDR1 SGDLS, CDR2 YYNGEE. V was shortened by 0 bases and J by 1 base, with 11 bases between the two germline ends. This CDR3 contains 17 residues. Full variable domain (remainder filled in from reference TRBV9 and TRBJ2-6): DSGVTQTPKHLITATGQRVTLRCSPRSGDLSVYWYQQSLDQGLQFLIQYYNGEERAKGNILERFSAQQFPDLHSELNLSSLELGDSALYFCASSVATAGSGANVLTFGAGSRLTVL.

V usage is TRBV2 and J usage is TRBJ2-1; TRBD2 might be the D (6 bases). Trimming shortened V by 5 bases and J by 0 bases, and 11 bases separated the two germline ends. The germline V gene has CDR1 SNHLY and CDR2 FYNNEI. The CDR3 spans 15 residues. CDR3: CASSYRESSYNEQFF. As DNA, the CDR3 is TGTGCCAGCAGTTACCGGGAGAGCTCCTACAATGAGCAGTTCTTC.

The rearrangement joins TRBV5-1 to TRBJ2-1; 11 nucleotides match TRBD2. The CDR3 loop spans 19 amino acids. Per the germline V gene, CDR1 is SGHRS and CDR2 is YFSETQ. V lost 2 bases, J lost 0 bases, and 10 bases stayed unmatched. Written as DNA, the CDR3 is TGCGCCAGCAGCTTTCACTCCGGGACTAGCGGCTTCTCCTACAATGAGCAGTTCTTC. Protein sequence: CASSFHSGTSGFSYNEQFF.

The gene calls are TRBV19 and TRBJ2-2, with 10 bases fitting TRBD2. Unmatched junction bases numbered 15, after V lost 6 bases and J lost 5 bases. In germline, CDR1 is LNHDA, CDR2 SQIVND (reference sequence). The CDR3 consists of 18 residues. Here the CDR3 reads CASSRSAAAGGRTGELFF. In nucleotides, the CDR3 is TGTGCCAGTAGCCGGAGTGCTGCAGCGGGAGGGCGGACCGGGGAGCTGTTTTTT.